The 11 T cell receptor beta chains listed next were all sequenced from one sample in a study of beta chain features in type 1 diabetes. The entirety of the isolated RNA underwent reverse transcription, so expressed TCRB transcripts were sequenced. Data came from immunoSEQ multiplex PCR; TCRdb stores just in-frame clones and leaves some out. This sample has 900,000 or so clones; 15% to 20% occur once, and the top ten carry 0.023%. What was sequenced was naive CD4+ T cells from blood. The receptors stem from a woman under 30 in good health.

This clone showed up just a few times. The chain links TRBV7-9 to TRBJ2-7, with D maybe TRBD1 (5 bases). Germline CDR1 reads SEHNR; CDR2 reads FQNEAQ (reference sequence). The CDR3 is made up of 13 amino acids. V gave up 3 bases and J gave up 2 bases, with 8 bases separating them. In nucleotides, the CDR3 is TGTGCCAGCAGCTTGCTAGGGGCCTACGAGCAGTACTTC. Amino acids: CASSLLGAYEQYF.

This chain joins TRBV5-4 and TRBJ2-3; D uncertain. Trimming left V 2 bases short and J 2 bases short, with 15 bases between. This CDR3 contains 16 residues. The V gene's germline CDR1 is SGHNT and CDR2 YYREEE (reference sequence). CDR3 amino acids: CASSFGPRRTTDTQYF. In nucleotides, the CDR3 is TGTGCCAGCAGCTTCGGACCAAGAAGGACCACAGATACGCAGTATTTT.

The chain combines TRBV18 with TRBJ2-6; D may be TRBD1 (6 bases). Looked up from germline, CDR1 is KGHSH and CDR2 is LQKENI. Trimming stripped 5 bases from V and 2 bases from J, with 16 bases between. CDR3 length: 17 residues. This CDR3 is CASSARLAGAGANVLTF. The CDR3 DNA reads TGTGCCAGCTCAGCACGTCTTGCAGGGGCTGGGGCCAACGTCCTGACTTTC.

V usage is TRBV28 and J usage is TRBJ2-1; 12 nucleotides match TRBD1. The ends lost 5 bases at V and 7 bases at J; junction bases unmatched: 6. The CDR3 extends over 15 amino acids. The V gene's germline CDR1 is MDHEN and CDR2 SYDVKM. The CDR3 coding sequence is TGTGCCAGCAGTCACCGGGACAGGGGGCAAAATGAGCAGTTCTTC. Amino acid sequence: CASSHRDRGQNEQFF.

The chain combines TRBV7-2 with TRBJ2-1; the match to TRBD2 covers 7 bases. This CDR3 comprises 15 residues. Germline V gene lookup returns CDR1 SGHTA and CDR2 FQGNSA. J lost 6 bases, V lost 2 bases, and 7 bases had no gene match. The CDR3: CASSLRGSSGNEQFF. CDR3 in DNA: TGTGCCAGCAGCTTACGCGGGAGCTCCGGCAATGAGCAGTTCTTC.

This clone has more than one count but fewer than ten. One junction end does not reproduce the germline sequence, and a read error may be involved. The chain employs TRBV5-1 and TRBJ2-7, with 8 bases that match TRBD1. In germline, CDR1 is SGHRS, CDR2 YFSETQ. This CDR3 spans 15 amino acids. CDR3 sequence: CASRRLDRVSHEQYF. In nucleotides, the CDR3 is TGCGCCAGCAGACGACTGGACAGGGTCTCCCACGAGCAGTACTTC.

This clone was detected only a few times. Other DNA variants within this sample encode the same CDR3. The chain recombines TRBV10-3 with TRBJ2-5; 9 bases align to TRBD2. CDR3 size: 13 residues. Unmatched junction bases numbered 4, after V lost 8 bases and J lost 3 bases. Germline V gene sequence: CDR1 ENHRY, CDR2 SYGVKD. The CDR3 here is CAIGGRAEETQYF. The CDR3 nucleotides are TGTGCCATCGGCGGGAGGGCCGAAGAGACCCAGTACTTC.

V and J are TRBV7-9 and TRBJ1-2; D perhaps matches TRBD1 (5 bases). The CDR3 totals 13 residues. Germline V lookup: CDR1 SEHNR, CDR2 FQNEAQ (reference sequence). Between the trimmed V and J ends, which lost 0 bases and 7 bases, there was a span of 9 bases. The CDR3 region has the DNA TGTGCCAGCAGCTTAGCGGGGGGACCTGGCTACACCTTC. Amino acid sequence: CASSLAGGPGYTF.

V and J are TRBV4-2 and TRBJ2-1; 8 bases are a match to TRBD2. The V gene end was trimmed by 0 bases and the J gene end by 4 bases; junction bases not matched to a gene: 11. CDR3 length equals 18 residues. Germline V gene sequence: CDR1 LGHNA, CDR2 YNFKEQ. The CDR3 bases are TGTGCCAGCAGCCAAGAAATCAGAGCGGGAGTGGAATACAATGAGCAGTTCTTC. Amino acids: CASSQEIRAGVEYNEQFF.

This clone was seen a handful of times. The chain uses TRBV7-9 and TRBJ2-5, with D perhaps TRBD2 (6 bases). The CDR3 is 13 residues long. With 3 bases removed from V and 5 bases from J, the gap between germline ends came to 10 bases. CDR1 is SEHNR and CDR2 is FQNEAQ in the germline V gene (reference sequence). The CDR3 nucleotides are TGTGCCAGCAGCTTTGGGGGGACGGAGACCCAGTACTTC. It encodes CASSFGGTETQYF.

This clone showed up just a few times. The V call is TRBV4-3, the J call TRBJ2-4, with D perhaps TRBD1 (6 bases). Germline CDR1 is LGHNA and CDR2 is YSLEER. The CDR3 totals 15 residues. Trimming removed 0 bases at V and 4 bases at J, with 10 bases between. The CDR3 nucleotides read TGCGCCAGCAGCCAAGATGGGACACATAAAAACATTCAGTACTTC. It is translated as CASSQDGTHKNIQYF.